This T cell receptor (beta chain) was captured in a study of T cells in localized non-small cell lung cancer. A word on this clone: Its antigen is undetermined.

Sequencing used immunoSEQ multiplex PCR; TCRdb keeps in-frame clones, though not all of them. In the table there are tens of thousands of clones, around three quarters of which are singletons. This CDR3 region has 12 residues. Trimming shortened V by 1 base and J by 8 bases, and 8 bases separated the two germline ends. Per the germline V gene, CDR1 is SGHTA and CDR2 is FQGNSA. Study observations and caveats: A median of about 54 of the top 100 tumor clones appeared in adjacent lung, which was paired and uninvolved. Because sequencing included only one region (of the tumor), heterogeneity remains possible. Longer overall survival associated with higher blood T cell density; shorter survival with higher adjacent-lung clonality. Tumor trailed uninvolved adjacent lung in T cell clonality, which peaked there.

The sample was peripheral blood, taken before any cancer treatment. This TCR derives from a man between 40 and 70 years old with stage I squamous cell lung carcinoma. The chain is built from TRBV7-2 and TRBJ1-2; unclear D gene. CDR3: CASSLVGKGYTF. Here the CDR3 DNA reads TGTGCCAGCAGCTTAGTCGGCAAAGGCTACACCTTC.